This TCR beta chain was profiled in a study of T cells after yellow fever vaccination (dated by TCRdb to about 2019). For context, the study as a whole: The SMART-Seq v4 Ultra Low Input RNA kit was used to prepare libraries from fractions with low cell numbers. Two healthy male donors made up the cohort, one aged 18 to 30 years and the other aged 30 to 40 years. To track T-cell clones before and after primary and booster YFV17D yellow fever vaccination, bulk TCR alpha and beta repertoires were sequenced longitudinally. Blood was collected at multiple timepoints before and after primary and secondary immunization, and bulk PBMC replicates and cell subsets were isolated.

Broad study findings and their caveats: Only a couple of donors were included in the study, so the extent to which the findings can be generalized is limited. Because abundant contaminating clonotypes from the bulk population could be contained in FACS-sorted repertoires, computational filtering was required. After the booster, most of the clones that had expanded following primary vaccination were detected again (96% of CD4 and around nine tenths of CD8), which suggests that memory was broadly maintained. A small share of clonotypes was detected in both CD4 and CD8 compartments, with the overlap likely arising from convergent recombination. The secondary T-cell response was found to be weaker but faster than the primary response, with a peak reached on day 5 rather than on day 15.

Between the V and J ends, shortened by 2 bases and 5 bases respectively, the junction contains 7 bases. The germline V gene specifies SGHRS as CDR1 and YFSETQ as CDR2. Spanning cysteine to phenylalanine, the CDR3 consists of 12 amino acids. Kept here is only the CDR3 DNA, which spans 36 bases and is read in frame from base 1. Synthesis of TCR cDNA relied on 5'RACE template switching, a step that introduced a universal primer site along with unique molecular identifiers. Priming for cDNA synthesis came from both the TCR alpha and TCR beta constant segments. Two PCR steps were used to amplify libraries, with sample barcodes and sequencing adapters being added in the second step. Sequencing of the libraries was done on either Illumina HiSeq 2500 (2x100 bp) or NovaSeq (2x150 bp). Turning to the authors' computational methods: MIGEC was used to demultiplex reads and collapse the reads into UMI consensus sequences, and MiXCR was used for V(D)J alignment. Vaccine-responding clonotypes were defined with edgeR using replicate PBMC samples, requiring FDR below 0.01 and a log2 fold change above 5 up to day 15. Each bulk clonotype was labeled CD4 or CD8 based on which sequenced repertoire, CD4 or CD8, contained the clonotype at higher abundance. TCRdb trimmed the raw reads at Q25, called clones with MiXCR and kept productive beta chains. Entries are consolidated by CDR3 protein sequence, retaining the most common genes and DNA. The V and J calls shown here were made by TCRdb, not taken from the authors' results. The sample records approximately 150,000 distinct CDR3 sequences, roughly 6.4% of which are singletons. The ten largest clones add up to roughly 3% of the sample.

The table lists this clonotype with many counts. Its antigen is unknown. Base qualities are not provided; no much larger clone lies one nucleotide away. The sample's treatment or condition label is to be understood as: live attenuated yellow fever vaccine strain. PBMCs were isolated from peripheral blood using a standard Ficoll-Paque protocol. CD4 and CD8 T-cell fractions were isolated with Dynabeads CD4 and CD8 positive selection kits. TriZol was used to extract RNA from bulk PBMCs, from CD4 and CD8 fractions, and from dextramer-positive and dextramer-negative fractions. This sequence was found in a man aged 18-30 years who received the YFV17D yellow fever vaccine. The chain was built from TRBV5-1 and TRBJ1-1, with the D gene uncertain. The sample in question was CD4+ T cells sorted from PBMCs, obtained on the day of the first yellow fever vaccination. The bases read TGCGCCAGCAGCTTCCAAGGGACTGAAGCTTTCTTT. Its translation reads: CASSFQGTEAFF.